Sequencing of this T cell receptor beta chain was carried out in a study of radiation and T cells in renal cell carcinoma. Study details: Nephrectomy followed 15 Gy stereotactic body radiation by 4 weeks. General study findings and limits: From baseline, blood top tumor clonotypes peaked at 2 weeks post-radiation. No pretreatment tumor biopsies were available for baseline clonotypes.

Time point here: blood 2 weeks post-SBRT. Sample treatment: 15 Gy SBRT to primary tumor, nephrectomy 4 weeks later. Radiation-treated patients gave blood at baseline, week 2 and week 4. TCRdb's copy holds only in-frame clones and misses some; the assay was immunoSEQ multiplex PCR. This table has roughly 80,000 clones, 80% to 90% appearing once. Of note for this clone: Its antigen is unknown.

CDR1 is SGHRS and CDR2 is YFSETQ in the germline V gene. Unmatched junction bases numbered 10, after V lost 6 bases and J lost 1 base. The length of the CDR3 is 15 residues. The clonotype originates from a woman aged 45-65 years with renal cell carcinoma. This chain links TRBV5-1 with TRBJ2-7; TRBD2 aligns across 7 bases. The material was blood, obtained from a patient whose treatment included radiotherapy and nephrectomy. The chain's CDR3 is CASTRGGSLSYEQYF. The DNA of the CDR3 is TGCGCCAGCACTCGTGGCGGGAGCTTATCCTACGAGCAGTACTTC. Using reference TRBV5-1 and TRBJ2-7 for the parts outside the CDR3, the full variable domain is KAGVTQTPRYLIKTRGQQVTLSCSPISGHRSVSWYQQTPGQGLQFLFEYFSETQRNKGNFPGRFSGRQFSNSRSEMNVSTLELGDSALYLCASTRGGSLSYEQYFGPGTRLTVT.